This paragraph covers one T cell receptor beta chain sequence. These data belong to a study of blood T cell repertoires in COVID-19. Overall study context: PBMCs, B-cell-depleted T cells, or T cells were the source of the cDNA or gDNA that made up the material.

Profiled with immunoSEQ multiplex PCR; TCRdb holds only in-frame clones, not every one. The sample contains 240,000 or so clones, more than 75% of which appear only once. Trimming shortened V by 6 bases and J by 3 bases, and 11 bases separated the two germline ends. The V gene's germline CDR1 is MNHEY and CDR2 SMNVEV (reference sequence). This CDR3 region has 13 residues. This chain joins TRBV27 and TRBJ1-1; perhaps TRBD1 as D (6 bases). Material for sequencing was peripheral blood. This TCR derives from a woman aged 70-85 years with active or convalescent COVID-19. CDR3 bases: TGTGCCAGCAGGCTCAGGGGCTACACTGAAGCTTTCTTT. This sequence encodes CASRLRGYTEAFF.